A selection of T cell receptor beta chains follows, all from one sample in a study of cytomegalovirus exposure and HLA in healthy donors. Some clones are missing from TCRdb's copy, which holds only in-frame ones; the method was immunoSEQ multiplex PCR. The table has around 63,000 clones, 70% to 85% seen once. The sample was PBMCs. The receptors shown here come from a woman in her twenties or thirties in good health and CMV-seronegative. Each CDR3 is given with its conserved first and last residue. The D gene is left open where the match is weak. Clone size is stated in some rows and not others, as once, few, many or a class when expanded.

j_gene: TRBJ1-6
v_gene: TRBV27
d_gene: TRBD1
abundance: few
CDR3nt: TGTGCCAGCAGTTACCCAGGGGGGTCACCCCTCCACTTT
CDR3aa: CASSYPGGSPLHF

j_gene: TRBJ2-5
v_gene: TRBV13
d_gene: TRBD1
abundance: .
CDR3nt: TGTGCCAGCAGCTTAGATGTGGGACAGGGGTCCGGGACCCAGTACTTC
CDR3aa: CASSLDVGQGSGTQYF

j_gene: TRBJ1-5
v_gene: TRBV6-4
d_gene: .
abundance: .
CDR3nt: TGTGCCATCGTTGACGGGAGCAATCAGCCCCAGCATTTT
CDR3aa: CAIVDGSNQPQHF

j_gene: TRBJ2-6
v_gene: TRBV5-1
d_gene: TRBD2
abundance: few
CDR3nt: TGCGCCAGCAGCATTGTTCCGGGACTAGCGGGAGGGCTCTCTGGGGCCAACGTCCTGACTTTC
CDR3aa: CASSIVPGLAGGLSGANVLTF

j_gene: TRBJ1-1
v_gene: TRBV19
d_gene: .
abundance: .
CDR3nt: TGTGCCAGTAGTATTTCGGTGAACACTGAAGCTTTCTTT
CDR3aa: CASSISVNTEAFF

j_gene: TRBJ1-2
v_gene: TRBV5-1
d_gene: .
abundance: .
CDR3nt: TGCGCCAGCAGCTTGGCAGACAGGTCAGGATCTAACTATGGCTACACCTTC
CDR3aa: CASSLADRSGSNYGYTF

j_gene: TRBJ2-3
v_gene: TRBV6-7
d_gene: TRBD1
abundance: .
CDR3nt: TGTGCCAGCCTGGACAGGGAAAAGAAAGATACGCAGTATTTT
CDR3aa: CASLDREKKDTQYF

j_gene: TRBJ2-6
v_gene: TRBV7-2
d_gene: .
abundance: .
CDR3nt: TGTGCCAGCAGCTCCTCAATCTCCGGTTCTGGGGCCAACGTCCTGACTTTC
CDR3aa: CASSSSISGSGANVLTF

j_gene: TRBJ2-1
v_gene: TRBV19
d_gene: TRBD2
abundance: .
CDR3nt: TGTGCCAGTAGTATGAGACTAGCGGCCTCCTACAATGAGCAGTTCTTC
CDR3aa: CASSMRLAASYNEQFF

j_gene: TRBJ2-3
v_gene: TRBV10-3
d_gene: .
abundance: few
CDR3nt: TGTGCCATCAGTGAAAGCCCACCTGACACAGATACGCAGTATTTT
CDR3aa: CAISESPPDTDTQYF

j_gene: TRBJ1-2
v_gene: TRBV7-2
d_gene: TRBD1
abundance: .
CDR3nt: TGTGCCAGCAGTGAAGCCGGGACAGGGCCCTCTAACTATGGCTACACCTTC
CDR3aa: CASSEAGTGPSNYGYTF

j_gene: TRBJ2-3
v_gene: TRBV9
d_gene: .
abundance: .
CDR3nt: TGTGCCAGCAGCGTAGTGTGGGGCATTAGCACAGATACGCAGTATTTT
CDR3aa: CASSVVWGISTDTQYF

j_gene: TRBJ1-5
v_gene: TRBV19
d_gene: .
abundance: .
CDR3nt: TGTGCCAGTAGTAGGTTATGGACAGCTGACGGCAATCAGCCCCAGCATTTT
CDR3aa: CASSRLWTADGNQPQHF

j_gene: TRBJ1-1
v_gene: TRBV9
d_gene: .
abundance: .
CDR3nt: TGTGCCAGCAGCGAGGGGCTGGACACTGAAGCTTTCTTT
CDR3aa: CASSEGLDTEAFF

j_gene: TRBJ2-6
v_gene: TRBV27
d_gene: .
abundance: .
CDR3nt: TGTGCCAGCAGTTCCTTGGCAGGCCTCTCTGGGGCCAACGTCCTGACTTTC
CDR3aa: CASSSLAGLSGANVLTF

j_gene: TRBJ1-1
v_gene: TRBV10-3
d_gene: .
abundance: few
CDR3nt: TGTGCCATCGTTTCGTTCAAGGGGGCTGAAGCTTTCTTT
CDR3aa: CAIVSFKGAEAFF

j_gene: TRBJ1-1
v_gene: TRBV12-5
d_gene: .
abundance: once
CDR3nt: TGTGCTAGTGGTGGGGATCCCAACGGGGGGCGCTGGGGCACTGAAGCTTTCTTT
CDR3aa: CASGGDPNGGRWGTEAFF

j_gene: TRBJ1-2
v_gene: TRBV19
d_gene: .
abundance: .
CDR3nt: TGTGCCAGTAGTGTGTCACAGAACTATGGCTACACCTTC
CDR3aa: CASSVSQNYGYTF

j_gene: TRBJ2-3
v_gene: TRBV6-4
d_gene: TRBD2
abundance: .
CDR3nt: TGTGCCAGCAGTGGCGGGGGGTTCACAGATACGCAGTATTTT
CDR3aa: CASSGGGFTDTQYF

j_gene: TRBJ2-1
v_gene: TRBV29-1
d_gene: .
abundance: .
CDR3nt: TGCAGCGTCAAGAGCAACAATGAGCAGTTCTTC
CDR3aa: CSVKSNNEQFF

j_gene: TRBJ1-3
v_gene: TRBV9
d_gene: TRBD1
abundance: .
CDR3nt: TGTGCCAGCAGCTACAGGGGAAGGTCTGGAAACACCATATATTTT
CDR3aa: CASSYRGRSGNTIYF

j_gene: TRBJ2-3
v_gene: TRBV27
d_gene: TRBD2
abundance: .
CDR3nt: TGTGCCAGCAGTTTATCCCTCCCCCAGCGGGGCTACACAGATACGCAGTATTTT
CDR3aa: CASSLSLPQRGYTDTQYF

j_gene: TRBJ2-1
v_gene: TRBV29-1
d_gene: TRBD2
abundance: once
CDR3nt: TGCAGCGGCCGGGAGGGAGTTGAGCAGTTCTTC
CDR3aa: CSGREGVEQFF

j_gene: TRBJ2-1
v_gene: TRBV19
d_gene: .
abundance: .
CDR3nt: TGTGCCAGTAGTAGTCAGTGGGCTAGCGCGTACAATGAGCAGTTCTTC
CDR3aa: CASSSQWASAYNEQFF

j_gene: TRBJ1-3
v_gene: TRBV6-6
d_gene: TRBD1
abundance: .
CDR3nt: TGTGCCAGCAGTACGGGGGACAGAGGAAACACCATATATTTT
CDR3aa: CASSTGDRGNTIYF

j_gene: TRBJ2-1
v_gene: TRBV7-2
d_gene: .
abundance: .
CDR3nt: TGTGCCAGCAGCCCCACCTACAATGAGCAGTTCTTC
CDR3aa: CASSPTYNEQFF

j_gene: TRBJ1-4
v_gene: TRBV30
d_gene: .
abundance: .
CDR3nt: TGTGCCTGGAGCTCAGGGGCAACTAATGAAAAACTGTTTTTT
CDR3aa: CAWSSGATNEKLFF

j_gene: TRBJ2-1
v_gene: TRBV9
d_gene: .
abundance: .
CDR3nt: TGTGCCAGCAGCCCGCTTAGCTCCTACAATGAGCAGTTCTTC
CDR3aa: CASSPLSSYNEQFF

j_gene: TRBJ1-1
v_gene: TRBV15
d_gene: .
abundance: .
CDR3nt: TGTGCCACCAGCAGAGATCGCTCCCGGGCTGAAGCTTTCTTT
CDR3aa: CATSRDRSRAEAFF

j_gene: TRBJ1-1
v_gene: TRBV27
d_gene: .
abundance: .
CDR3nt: TGTGCCAGCAGCCGGAGGGAGAACACTGAAGCTTTCTTT
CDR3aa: CASSRRENTEAFF

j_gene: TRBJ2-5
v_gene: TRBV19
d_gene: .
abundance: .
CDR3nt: TGTGCCAGTAGTATGGAGGACTCCGTCCAAGAGACCCAGTACTTC
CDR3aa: CASSMEDSVQETQYF

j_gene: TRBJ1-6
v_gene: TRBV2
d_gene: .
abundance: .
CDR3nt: TGTGCCAGCAGCCAGACAGGCCCACCCCTCCACTTT
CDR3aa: CASSQTGPPLHF

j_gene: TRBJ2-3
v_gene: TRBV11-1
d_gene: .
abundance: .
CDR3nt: TGTGCCAGCAGCACCTCACAGGGCACAGATACGCAGTATTTT
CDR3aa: CASSTSQGTDTQYF

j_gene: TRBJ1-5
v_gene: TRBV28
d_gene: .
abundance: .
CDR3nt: TGTGCCAGCAGTCGTTCGGACAGTAGCAATCAGCCCCAGCATTTT
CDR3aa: CASSRSDSSNQPQHF

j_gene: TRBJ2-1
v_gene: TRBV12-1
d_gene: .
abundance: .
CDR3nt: TGTGCCAGCAGATGGCGGGAGGGCCTTAGAGTCAAACACAATGAGCAGTTCTTC
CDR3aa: CASRWREGLRVKHNEQFF

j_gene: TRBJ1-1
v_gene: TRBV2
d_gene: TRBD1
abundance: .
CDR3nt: TGTGCCAGCAGGGAGACAGGGGGATACAACACTGAAGCTTTCTTT
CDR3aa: CASRETGGYNTEAFF

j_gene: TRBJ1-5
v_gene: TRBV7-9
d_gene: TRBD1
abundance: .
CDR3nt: TGTGCCAGCAGCAAGACAGGGGAGGGCAATCAGCCCCAGCATTTT
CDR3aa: CASSKTGEGNQPQHF

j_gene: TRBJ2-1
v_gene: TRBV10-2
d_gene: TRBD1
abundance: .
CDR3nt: TGCGCCAGCACCCTGACAGGGCTGTACAATGAGCAGTTCTTC
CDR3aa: CASTLTGLYNEQFF

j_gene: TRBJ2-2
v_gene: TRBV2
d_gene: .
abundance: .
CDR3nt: TGTGCCAGCAAGCTAGAGACCACCGGGGAGCTGTTTTTT
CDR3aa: CASKLETTGELFF

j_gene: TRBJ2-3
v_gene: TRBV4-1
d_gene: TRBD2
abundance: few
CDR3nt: TGCGCCAGCAGCCAAGAAGGCGGGAGATACACAGATACGCAGTATTTT
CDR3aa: CASSQEGGRYTDTQYF

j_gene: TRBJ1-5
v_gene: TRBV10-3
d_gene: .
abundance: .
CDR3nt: TGTGCCATCAGTGAGTCGGGAGGGGATCAGCCCCAGCATTTT
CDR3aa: CAISESGGDQPQHF

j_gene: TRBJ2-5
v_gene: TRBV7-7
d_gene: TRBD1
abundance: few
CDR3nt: TGTGCTAGCAGTTCAGCCGGGACAGGGAAAGAGACCCAGTACTTC
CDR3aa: CASSSAGTGKETQYF

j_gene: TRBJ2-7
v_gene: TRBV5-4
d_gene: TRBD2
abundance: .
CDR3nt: TGTGCCAGCAGCCTCTCTAGCGGGGGGGCCTACGAGCAGTACTTC
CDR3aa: CASSLSSGGAYEQYF

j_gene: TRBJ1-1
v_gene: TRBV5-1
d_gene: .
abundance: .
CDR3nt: TGCGCCAGCAGCTTGGAGGCAGGGAAAAACACTGAAGCTTTCTTT
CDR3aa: CASSLEAGKNTEAFF

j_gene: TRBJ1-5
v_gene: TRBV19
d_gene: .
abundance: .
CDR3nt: TGTGCCAGTAGTAATGGGCGGGAGGGGGATCAGCCCCAGCATTTT
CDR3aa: CASSNGREGDQPQHF

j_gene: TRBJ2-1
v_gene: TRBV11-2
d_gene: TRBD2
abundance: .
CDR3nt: TGTGCCAGCAGCTTAACGGGGGGGCGGGCATGGTCCAATGAGCAGTTCTTC
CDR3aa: CASSLTGGRAWSNEQFF

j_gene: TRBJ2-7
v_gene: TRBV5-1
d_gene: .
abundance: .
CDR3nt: TGCGCCAGCAGCTTGGCCAAAGGGCAGGGCTACGAGCAGTACTTC
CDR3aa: CASSLAKGQGYEQYF

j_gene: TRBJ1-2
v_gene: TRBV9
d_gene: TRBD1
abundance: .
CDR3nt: TGTGCCAGCAGCGTAGGGGGACAGAATGTAGACTACACCTTC
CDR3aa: CASSVGGQNVDYTF

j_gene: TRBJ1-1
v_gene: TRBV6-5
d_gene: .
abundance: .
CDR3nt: TGTGCCAGCAGTTTATCAGGTCGAATTTTCTTT
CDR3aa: CASSLSGRIFF

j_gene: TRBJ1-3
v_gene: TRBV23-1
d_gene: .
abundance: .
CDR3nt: TGCGCCAGCAGTCAATCGAGCCCAGGGTGGAACTCTGGAAACACCATATATTTT
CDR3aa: CASSQSSPGWNSGNTIYF

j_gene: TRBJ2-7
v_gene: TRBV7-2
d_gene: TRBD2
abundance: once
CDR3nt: TGTGCCAGCAGCTTAATTGCGGGGGGCGCGGGCTACGAGCAGTACTTC
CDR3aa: CASSLIAGGAGYEQYF

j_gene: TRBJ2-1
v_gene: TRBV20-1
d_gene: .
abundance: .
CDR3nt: TGCAGTGCTAGAGGAGATAGAATTGCGGTCTTC
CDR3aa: CSARGDRIAVF

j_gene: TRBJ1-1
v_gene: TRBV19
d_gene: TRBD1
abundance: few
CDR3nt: TGTGCCAGTACCCCAAGGGCAGGGGGCTTGAACACTGAAGCTTTCTTT
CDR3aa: CASTPRAGGLNTEAFF

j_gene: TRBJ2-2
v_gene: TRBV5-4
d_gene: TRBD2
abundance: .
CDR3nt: TGTGCCAGCAGCTCGGAGCGGGGGAGGTCCGTAGGCACCGGGGAGCTGTTTTTT
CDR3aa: CASSSERGRSVGTGELFF

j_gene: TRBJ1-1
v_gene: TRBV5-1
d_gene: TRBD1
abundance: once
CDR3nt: TGCGCCAGCAGCTCGGGACAGGGGACTGAAGCTTTCTTT
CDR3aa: CASSSGQGTEAFF

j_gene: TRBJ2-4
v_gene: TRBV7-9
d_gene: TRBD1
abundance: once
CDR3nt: TGTGCCAGCAGCCCCGGACAGGGATTAGCCAAAAACATTCAGTACTTC
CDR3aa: CASSPGQGLAKNIQYF

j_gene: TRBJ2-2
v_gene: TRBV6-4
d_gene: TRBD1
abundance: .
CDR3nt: TGTGCCAGCAGTGAGACAGGGGACACCGGGGAGCTGTTTTTT
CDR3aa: CASSETGDTGELFF

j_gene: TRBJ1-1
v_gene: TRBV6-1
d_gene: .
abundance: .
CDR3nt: TGTGCCAGCAGTTCCTGGAGACCTGAAGCTTTCTTT
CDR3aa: CASSSWRPEAFF